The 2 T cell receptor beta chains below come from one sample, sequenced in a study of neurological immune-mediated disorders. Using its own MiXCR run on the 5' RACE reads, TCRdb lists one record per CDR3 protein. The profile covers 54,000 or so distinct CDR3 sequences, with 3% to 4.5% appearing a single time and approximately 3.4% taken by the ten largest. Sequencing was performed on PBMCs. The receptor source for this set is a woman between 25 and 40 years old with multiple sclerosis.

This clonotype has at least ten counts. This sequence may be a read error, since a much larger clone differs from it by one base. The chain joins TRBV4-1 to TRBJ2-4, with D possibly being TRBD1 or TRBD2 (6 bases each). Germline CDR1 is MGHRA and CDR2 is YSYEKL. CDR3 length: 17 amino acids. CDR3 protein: CASSHPGAGEAKKIQYF. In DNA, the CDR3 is TGCGCCAGCAGCCACCCGGGGGCAGGGGAAGCCAAAAAAATTCAGTACTTC.

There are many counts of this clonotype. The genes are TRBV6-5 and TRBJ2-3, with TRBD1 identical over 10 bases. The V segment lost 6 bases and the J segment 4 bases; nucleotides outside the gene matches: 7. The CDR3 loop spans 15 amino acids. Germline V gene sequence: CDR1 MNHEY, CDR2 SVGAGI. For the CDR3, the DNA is TGTGCCAGCAGGGACCGGGACAGGGGTTCAGATACGCAGTATTTT. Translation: CASRDRDRGSDTQYF.